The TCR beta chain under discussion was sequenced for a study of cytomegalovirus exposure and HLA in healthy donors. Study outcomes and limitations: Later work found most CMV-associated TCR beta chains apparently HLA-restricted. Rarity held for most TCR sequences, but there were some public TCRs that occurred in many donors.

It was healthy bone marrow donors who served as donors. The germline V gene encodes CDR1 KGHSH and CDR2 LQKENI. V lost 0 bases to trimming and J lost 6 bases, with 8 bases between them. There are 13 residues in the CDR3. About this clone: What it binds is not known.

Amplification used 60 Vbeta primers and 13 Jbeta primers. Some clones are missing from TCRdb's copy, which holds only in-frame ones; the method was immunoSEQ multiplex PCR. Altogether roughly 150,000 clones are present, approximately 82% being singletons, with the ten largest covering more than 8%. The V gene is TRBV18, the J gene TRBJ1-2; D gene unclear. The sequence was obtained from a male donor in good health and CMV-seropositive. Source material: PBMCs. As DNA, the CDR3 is TGTGCCAGCTCACCACCGGTGAGGGATGGCTACACCTTC. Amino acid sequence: CASSPPVRDGYTF.